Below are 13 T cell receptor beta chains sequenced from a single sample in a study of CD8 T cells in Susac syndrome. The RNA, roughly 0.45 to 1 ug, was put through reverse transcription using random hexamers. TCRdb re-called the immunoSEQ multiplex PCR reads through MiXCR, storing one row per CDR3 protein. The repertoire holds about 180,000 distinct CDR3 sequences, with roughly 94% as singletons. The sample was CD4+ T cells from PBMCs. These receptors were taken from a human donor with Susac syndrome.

CDR3 amino acids: CSVGVSAEKLFF. CDR3 bases: TGCAGCGTTGGGGTGAGCGCTGAAAAACTGTTTTTT. This chain connects TRBV29-1 to TRBJ1-4; D not certain. V was trimmed by 4 bases and J by 7 bases, leaving 10 bases between them. The CDR3 is made up of 12 amino acids. Germline-derived CDR1 and CDR2 are SQVTM and ANQGSEA. The variable domain in full, completed from reference TRBV29-1 and TRBJ1-4, reads SAVISQKPSRDICQRGTSLTIQCQVDSQVTMMFWYRQQPGQSLTLIATANQGSEATYESGFVIDKFPISRPNLTFSTLTVSNMSPEDSSIYLCSVGVSAEKLFFGSGTQLSVL.

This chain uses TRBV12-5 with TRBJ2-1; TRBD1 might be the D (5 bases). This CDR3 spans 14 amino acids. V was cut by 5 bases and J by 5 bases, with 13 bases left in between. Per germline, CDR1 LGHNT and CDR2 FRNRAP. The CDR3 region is CASGPGDSNNEQFF. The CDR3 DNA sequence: TGTGCTAGTGGTCCCGGCGACAGCAACAATGAGCAGTTCTTC.

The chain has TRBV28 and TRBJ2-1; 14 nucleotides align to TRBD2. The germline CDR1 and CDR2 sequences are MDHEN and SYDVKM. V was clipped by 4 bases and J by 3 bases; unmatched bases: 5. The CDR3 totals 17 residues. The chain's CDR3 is CASSSQTSGRDYNEQFF. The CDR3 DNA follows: TGTGCCAGCAGTTCCCAGACTAGCGGGAGGGACTACAATGAGCAGTTCTTC.

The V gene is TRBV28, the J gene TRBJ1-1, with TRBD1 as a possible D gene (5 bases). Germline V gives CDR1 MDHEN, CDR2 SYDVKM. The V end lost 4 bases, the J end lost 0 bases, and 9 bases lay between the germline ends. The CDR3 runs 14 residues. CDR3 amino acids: CASSYHRMNTEAFF. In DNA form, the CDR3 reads TGTGCCAGCAGTTACCACAGGATGAACACTGAAGCTTTCTTT.

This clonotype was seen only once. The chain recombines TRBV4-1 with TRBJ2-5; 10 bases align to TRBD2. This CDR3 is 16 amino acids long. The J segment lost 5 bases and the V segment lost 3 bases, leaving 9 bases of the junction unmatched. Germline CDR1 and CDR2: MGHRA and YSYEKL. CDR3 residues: CASSQIPSGGRETQYF. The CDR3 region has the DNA TGCGCCAGCAGCCAGATACCTAGCGGGGGTAGGGAGACCCAGTACTTC.

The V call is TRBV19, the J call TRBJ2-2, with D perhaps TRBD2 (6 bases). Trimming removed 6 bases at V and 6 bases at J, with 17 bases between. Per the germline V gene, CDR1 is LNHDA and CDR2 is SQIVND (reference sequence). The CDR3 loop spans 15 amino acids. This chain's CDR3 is CASSTTGSSPGELFF. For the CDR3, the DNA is TGTGCCAGTAGCACTACCGGGAGCTCCCCCGGGGAGCTGTTTTTT.

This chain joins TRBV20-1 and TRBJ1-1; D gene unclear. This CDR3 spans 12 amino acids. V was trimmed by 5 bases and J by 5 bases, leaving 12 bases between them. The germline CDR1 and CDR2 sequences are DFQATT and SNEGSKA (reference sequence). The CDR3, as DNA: TGCAGTGCTGGTAAGGTCCGTACTGAAGCTTTCTTT. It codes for CSAGKVRTEAFF.

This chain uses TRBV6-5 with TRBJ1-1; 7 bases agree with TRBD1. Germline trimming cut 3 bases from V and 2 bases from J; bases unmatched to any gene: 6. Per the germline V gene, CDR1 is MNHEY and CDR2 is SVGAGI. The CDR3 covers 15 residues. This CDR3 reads CASSYQTGENTEAFF. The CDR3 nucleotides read TGTGCCAGCAGTTATCAAACAGGGGAAAACACTGAAGCTTTCTTT.

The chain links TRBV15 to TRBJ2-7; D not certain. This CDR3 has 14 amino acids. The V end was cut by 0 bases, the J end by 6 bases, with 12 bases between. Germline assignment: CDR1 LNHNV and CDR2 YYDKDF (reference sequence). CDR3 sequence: CATSRDPVVSEQYF. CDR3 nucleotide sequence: TGTGCCACCAGCAGAGACCCGGTGGTCTCCGAGCAGTACTTC.

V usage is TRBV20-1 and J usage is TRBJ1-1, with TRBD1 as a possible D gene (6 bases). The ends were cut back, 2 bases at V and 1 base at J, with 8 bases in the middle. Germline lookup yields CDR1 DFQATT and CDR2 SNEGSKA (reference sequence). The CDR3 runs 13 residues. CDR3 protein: CSARKTGNTEAFF. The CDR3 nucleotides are TGCAGTGCTAGAAAGACAGGGAACACTGAAGCTTTCTTT.

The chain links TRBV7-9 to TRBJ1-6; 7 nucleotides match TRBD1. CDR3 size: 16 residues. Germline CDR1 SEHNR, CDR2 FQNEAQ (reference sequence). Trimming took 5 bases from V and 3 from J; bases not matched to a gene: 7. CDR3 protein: CASSLDRAVYNSPLHF. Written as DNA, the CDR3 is TGTGCCAGCAGCCTTGACAGGGCGGTCTATAATTCACCCCTCCACTTT.

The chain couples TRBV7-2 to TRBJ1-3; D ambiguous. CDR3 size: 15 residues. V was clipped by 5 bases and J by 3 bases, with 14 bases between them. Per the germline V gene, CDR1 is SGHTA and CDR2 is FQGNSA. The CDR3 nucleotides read TGTGCCAGCAGCGTCGGGAAGGCCGGTGGAAACACCATATATTTT. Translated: CASSVGKAGGNTIYF. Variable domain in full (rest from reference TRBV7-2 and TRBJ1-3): GAGVSQSPSNKVTEKGKDVELRCDPISGHTALYWYRQSLGQGLEFLIYFQGNSAPDKSGLPSDRFSAERTGGSVSTLTIQRTQQEDSAVYLCASSVGKAGGNTIYFGEGSWLTVV.

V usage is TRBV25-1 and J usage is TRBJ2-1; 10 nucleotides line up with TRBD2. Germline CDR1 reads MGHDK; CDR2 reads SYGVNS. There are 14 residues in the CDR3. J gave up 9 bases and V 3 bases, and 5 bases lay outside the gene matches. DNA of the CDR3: TGTGCCAGCAGTGAGGGACTAGCGATTGCTGAGCAGTTCTTC. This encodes CASSEGLAIAEQFF.